A selection of T cell receptor beta chains follows, all from one sample in a study of T cells in Graves' hyperthyroidism and ophthalmopathy. MiXCR, applied by TCRdb to the multiplex PCR reads, yields one record per CDR3 protein. The table shows hundreds of thousands of distinct CDR3 sequences, with 45% occurring only once. The sample comprised peripheral blood or thyroid tissue (not recorded which). The receptor set was obtained from an adult man with Graves' disease, either hyperthyroidism or ophthalmopathy (not recorded which). The CDR3 runs from the conserved cysteine through the conserved F or W. A D gene is named only where the DNA matches it firmly. Part of the rows lack a size; the others show once, few, many or a class for expanded clones.

d_gene	abundance	j_gene	v_gene	CDR3aa	CDR3nt
TRBD1	.	TRBJ2-5	TRBV12-5	CASGLRIGQGETQYF	TGTGCTAGTGGTTTGCGAATAGGACAGGGGGAGACCCAGTACTTC
.	.	TRBJ1-3	TRBV19	CASSAPSRAGNTIYF	TGTGCCAGTAGTGCCCCTTCCAGGGCTGGAAACACCATATATTTT
TRBD2	.	TRBJ2-5	TRBV10-3	CASSHPRTSVQETQYF	TGTGCCAGCAGCCATCCCCGGACTAGCGTCCAAGAGACCCAGTACTTC
.	.	TRBJ1-1	TRBV10-3	CASRRAQMNTEAFF	TGTGCCAGCAGGCGGGCACAGATGAACACTGAAGCTTTCTTT
.	.	TRBJ2-5	TRBV7-3	CASSQDLTGTQYF	TGTGCCAGCAGCCAAGATTTGACAGGGACCCAGTACTTC
.	.	TRBJ1-3	TRBV5-6	CASSLAGKPFLGNTIYF	TGTGCCAGCAGCTTGGCCGGAAAGCCTTTCCTGGGAAACACCATATATTTT
.	.	TRBJ1-4	TRBV5-1	CASSPDTFEKLFF	TGCGCCAGCAGCCCGGACACCTTTGAAAAACTGTTTTTT
.	many	TRBJ1-2	TRBV20-1	CSARDGMGQLYGYTF	TGCAGTGCTAGAGACGGAATGGGGCAGCTCTATGGCTACACCTTC
.	.	TRBJ1-1	TRBV2	CASSLVSMNTEAFF	TGTGCCAGCAGTTTAGTATCCATGAACACTGAAGCTTTCTTT
.	.	TRBJ1-6	TRBV25-1	CASSVYGQRNSPLHF	TGTGCCAGCAGTGTATACGGACAGAGAAATTCACCCCTCCACTTT
TRBD1	.	TRBJ1-2	TRBV7-8	CASRAQGGIGGYTF	TGTGCCAGCAGGGCACAGGGGGGCATTGGTGGCTACACCTTC
TRBD2	.	TRBJ2-3	TRBV7-2	CASSLGLGPSGITDTQYF	TGTGCCAGCAGCTTGGGTTTGGGGCCTAGCGGGATCACAGATACGCAGTATTTT
TRBD1	many	TRBJ2-7	TRBV15	CATSRVGTGFEQYF	TGTGCCACCAGCAGAGTGGGGACAGGCTTCGAGCAGTACTTC
TRBD2	many	TRBJ2-7	TRBV29-1	CSVGGGLASYEQYF	TGCAGCGTCGGAGGTGGACTAGCGAGCTACGAGCAGTACTTC
.	many	TRBJ1-2	TRBV25-1	CASSDPGPHGRGYTF	TGTGCCAGCAGTGACCCCGGGCCTCACGGGAGGGGCTACACCTTC
TRBD1	few	TRBJ1-5	TRBV12-3/TRBV12-4	CASSQPGQGNQPQHF	TGTGCCAGCAGTCAACCGGGACAGGGCAATCAGCCCCAGCATTTT
.	.	TRBJ2-7	TRBV7-8	CASSLAQGTYEQYF	TGTGCCAGCAGCTTAGCGCAGGGTACCTACGAGCAGTACTTC
TRBD1	few	TRBJ1-2	TRBV2	CASSTGGEDYGYTF	TGTGCCAGCAGTACAGGGGGCGAGGACTATGGCTACACCTTC
.	many	TRBJ2-2	TRBV15	CATSRQGITGELFF	TGTGCCACCAGCAGACAGGGGATCACCGGGGAGCTGTTTTTT
.	.	TRBJ1-1	TRBV14	CASSQQGYTEAFF	TGTGCCAGCAGCCAACAGGGGTACACTGAAGCTTTCTTT
.	.	TRBJ2-5	TRBV6-1	CASSYDRAGNQPQYF	TGTGCCAGCAGTTACGACAGGGCGGGGAATCAGCCCCAGTACTTC
.	many	TRBJ1-5	TRBV10-3	CAISEGVVSNQPQHF	TGTGCCATCAGTGAGGGGGTTGTGAGCAATCAGCCCCAGCATTTT
TRBD2	once	TRBJ2-5	TRBV20-1	CSALSEGLAWETQYF	TGCAGTGCTCTTTCGGAGGGACTAGCGTGGGAGACCCAGTACTTC
TRBD1	few	TRBJ1-4	TRBV5-8	CASIHGQGNEKLFF	TGTGCCAGCATTCACGGACAGGGGAATGAAAAACTGTTTTTT
.	.	TRBJ1-2	TRBV15	CAASTTANYGYTF	TGTGCCGCCAGCACCACAGCTAACTATGGCTACACCTTC
TRBD2	few	TRBJ2-5	TRBV5-1	CASSLVLAGSQETQYF	TGCGCCAGCAGCTTGGTGCTAGCGGGAAGCCAAGAGACCCAGTACTTC
TRBD1	.	TRBJ2-5	TRBV25-1	CASSDRGQGARETQYF	TGTGCCAGCAGTGACCGCGGACAGGGGGCAAGGGAGACCCAGTACTTC
.	.	TRBJ2-5	TRBV29-1	CSVVDGTNQETQYF	TGCAGCGTTGTCGACGGGACGAACCAAGAGACCCAGTACTTC
.	many	TRBJ2-6	TRBV7-8	CASSRLTGSGANVLTF	TGTGCCAGCAGCCGACTGACGGGGTCTGGGGCCAACGTCCTGACTTTC
.	.	TRBJ1-1	TRBV7-2	CASSLRSLGAEAFF	TGTGCCAGCAGCCTCCGGAGCCTAGGCGCTGAAGCTTTCTTT
TRBD1	.	TRBJ1-4	TRBV5-1	CASSTTGATNEKLFF	TGCGCCAGCAGCACGACAGGGGCAACTAATGAAAAACTGTTTTTT
.	few	TRBJ1-1	TRBV18	CASSPQGRNTEAFF	TGTGCCAGCTCACCTCAGGGAAGGAACACTGAAGCTTTCTTT
.	.	TRBJ2-3	TRBV7-3	CASSLFYTDTQYF	TGTGCCAGCAGCTTATTCTACACAGATACGCAGTATTTT
.	.	TRBJ1-2	TRBV11-1	CASSLRVPGDGYTF	TGTGCCAGCAGCTTGAGAGTCCCGGGGGATGGCTACACCTTC
.	.	TRBJ1-1	TRBV25-1	CASSSLADMNTEAFF	TGTGCCAGCAGTTCCCTAGCAGACATGAACACTGAAGCTTTCTTT
.	many	TRBJ1-1	TRBV7-2	CASSFSPGKAFF	TGTGCCAGCAGCTTCAGCCCAGGGAAAGCTTTCTTT
TRBD1	once	TRBJ1-1	TRBV7-9	CASSSGQGSQPLAFF	TGTGCCAGCAGCTCGGGACAGGGGTCCCAGCCCCTGGCTTTCTTT
.	.	TRBJ1-3	TRBV20-1	CSARESSGNTIYF	TGCAGTGCTAGGGAGAGCTCTGGAAACACCATATATTTT
.	few	TRBJ1-6	TRBV25-1	CASSHDLGNSPLHF	TGTGCCAGCAGTCACGACCTGGGAAATTCACCCCTCCACTTT
.	many	TRBJ1-3	TRBV2	CATQRNTIYF	TGTGCCACACAGCGAAACACCATATATTTT
.	many	TRBJ1-1	TRBV15	CATSRTVLTEAFF	TGTGCCACCAGCAGGACGGTTCTCACTGAAGCTTTCTTT
.	few	TRBJ2-5	TRBV20-1	CSARVGGSQETQYF	TGCAGTGCTAGAGTAGGCGGATCCCAAGAGACCCAGTACTTC
TRBD1	many	TRBJ2-7	TRBV29-1	CSVPGQGSREQYF	TGCAGCGTTCCGGGACAGGGTTCGCGGGAGCAGTACTTC
.	.	TRBJ1-2	TRBV2	CASSFSADGCTF	TGTGCCAGCAGTTTTTCCGCGGATGGCTGCACCTTC
.	.	TRBJ2-2	TRBV13	CASSPRLDRNTGELFF	TGTGCCAGCAGCCCTAGGCTGGACAGGAACACCGGGGAGCTGTTTTTT
.	.	TRBJ1-6	TRBV15	CATSSEQRTPLHF	TGTGCCACCAGCAGTGAACAGCGGACGCCCCTCCACTTT
TRBD1	many	TRBJ1-5	TRBV7-9	CASSPAGQSPRQPQHF	TGTGCCAGCAGCCCGGCGGGACAGTCACCTCGTCAGCCCCAGCATTTT
.	few	TRBJ1-1	TRBV20-1	CSASPGGGWTEAFF	TGCAGTGCTAGTCCGGGGGGCGGGTGGACTGAAGCTTTCTTT
.	many	TRBJ1-4	TRBV29-1	CSVEAGVGEKLFF	TGCAGCGTTGAAGCTGGGGTCGGGGAAAAACTGTTTTTT
.	once	TRBJ2-7	TRBV9	CASSQGPGVTYEQYF	TGTGCCAGCAGCCAAGGTCCGGGGGTGACCTACGAGCAGTACTTC
TRBD2	.	TRBJ2-5	TRBV20-1	CSASGTSGRGETQYF	TGCAGTGCTAGTGGGACTAGCGGGAGGGGAGAGACCCAGTACTTC
.	.	TRBJ2-7	TRBV12-3/TRBV12-4	CAGRSQYEQYF	TGTGCCGGCAGATCACAGTACGAGCAGTACTTC
.	once	TRBJ2-7	TRBV7-4	CASSQAGSRHQYF	TGTGCCAGCAGCCAAGCCGGCTCGAGGCATCAGTACTTC
TRBD2	many	TRBJ2-5	TRBV2	CASRGTSGQETQYF	TGTGCCAGCAGGGGGACTAGCGGCCAAGAGACCCAGTACTTC
.	few	TRBJ1-5	TRBV5-5	CASSPQGLNQPQHF	TGTGCCAGCAGCCCCCAGGGGCTCAATCAGCCCCAGCATTTT
TRBD1	many	TRBJ1-2	TRBV29-1	CSVEERDSAWTF	TGCAGCGTTGAGGAGAGGGACAGCGCCTGGACCTTC
.	.	TRBJ1-6	TRBV30	CAWKPPYNSPLHF	TGTGCCTGGAAACCGCCTTATAATTCACCCCTCCACTTT